Included here is one T cell receptor beta chain sequence, with context. The antigen remains undetermined. The data were obtained in a study of graft-versus-host responses after intestinal transplantation. With 7 bases removed from V and 0 bases from J, the gap between germline ends came to 16 bases. CDR3 length: 15 amino acids. Looked up from germline, CDR1 is MNHEY and CDR2 is SMNVEV (reference sequence). Overall study findings and caveats: Allografts of one patient group, those with graft-donor T cell macrochimerism, had high graft-versus-host to host-versus-graft clonal ratios.

The method was immunoSEQ multiplex PCR; TCRdb's version includes in-frame clones alone and lacks a portion of them. The sample holds roughly 120,000 clones, about 93% seen once. The sequence was obtained from a human donor who received an intestinal transplant. This rearrangement joins TRBV27 to TRBJ2-7, with a tentative D call TRBD1 (6 bases). The sample was unstimulated CD8+ T cells sorted from spleen or lymph node cells, taken before intestinal transplant. CDR3 sequence: CASTPSGALSYEQYF. CDR3 DNA: TGTGCCAGCACTCCCTCAGGGGCCCTCTCCTACGAGCAGTACTTC.